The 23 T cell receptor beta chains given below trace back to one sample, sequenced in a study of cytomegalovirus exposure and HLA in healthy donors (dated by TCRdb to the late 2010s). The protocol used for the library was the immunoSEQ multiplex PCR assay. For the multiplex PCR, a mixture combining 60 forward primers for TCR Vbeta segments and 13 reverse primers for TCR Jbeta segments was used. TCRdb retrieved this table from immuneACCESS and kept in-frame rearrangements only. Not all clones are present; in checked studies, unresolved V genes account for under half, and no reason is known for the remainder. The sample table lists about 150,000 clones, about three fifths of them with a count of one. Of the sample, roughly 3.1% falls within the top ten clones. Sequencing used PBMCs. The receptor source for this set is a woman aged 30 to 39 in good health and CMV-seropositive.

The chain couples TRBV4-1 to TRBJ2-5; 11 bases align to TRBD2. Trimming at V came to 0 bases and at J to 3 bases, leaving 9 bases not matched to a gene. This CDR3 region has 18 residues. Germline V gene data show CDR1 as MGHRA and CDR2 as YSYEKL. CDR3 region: CASSQDASGRPTKETQYF. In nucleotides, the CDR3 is TGCGCCAGCAGCCAAGACGCTAGCGGGAGGCCAACGAAAGAGACCCAGTACTTC.

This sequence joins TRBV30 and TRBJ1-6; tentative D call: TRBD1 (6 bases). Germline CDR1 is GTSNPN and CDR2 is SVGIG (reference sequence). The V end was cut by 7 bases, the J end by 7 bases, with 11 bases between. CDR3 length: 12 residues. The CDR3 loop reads CASDRRNSPLHF. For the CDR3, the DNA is TGTGCCTCAGACAGGCGGAATTCACCCCTCCACTTT.

The CDR3 spells CASSLSRGTGELFF. The CDR3 DNA reads as TGTGCCAGCAGCCTATCCAGGGGAACCGGGGAGCTGTTTTTT. V and J are TRBV27 and TRBJ2-2; the D gene is possibly TRBD1 (6 bases). Trimming cost V 6 bases and J 5 bases, with 13 bases left between them. The CDR3 runs to 14 residues. Germline CDR1 is MNHEY and CDR2 is SMNVEV (reference sequence).

CDR3 DNA sequence: TGCAGCGTTGCCGGACTAGCGAGCAATGAGCAGTTCTTC. This gives the protein CSVAGLASNEQFF. The chain links TRBV29-1 to TRBJ2-1; the match to TRBD2 covers 9 bases. Germline assignment: CDR1 SQVTM and CDR2 ANQGSEA. The V and J ends lost 4 bases and 6 bases, in that order; junction bases with no gene match: 4. The CDR3 covers 13 residues.

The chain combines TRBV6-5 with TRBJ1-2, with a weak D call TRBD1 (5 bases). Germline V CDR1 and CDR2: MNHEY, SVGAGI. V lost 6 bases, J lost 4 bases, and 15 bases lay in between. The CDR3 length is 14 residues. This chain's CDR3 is CASRPPGGSYGYTF. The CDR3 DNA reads TGTGCCAGCAGGCCCCCCGGGGGGAGCTATGGCTACACCTTC.

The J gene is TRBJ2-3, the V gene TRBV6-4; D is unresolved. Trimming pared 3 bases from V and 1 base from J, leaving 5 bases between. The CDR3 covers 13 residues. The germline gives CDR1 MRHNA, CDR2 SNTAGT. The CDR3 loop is CASSERGTDTQYF. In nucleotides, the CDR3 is TGTGCCAGCAGTGAGCGAGGCACAGATACGCAGTATTTT.

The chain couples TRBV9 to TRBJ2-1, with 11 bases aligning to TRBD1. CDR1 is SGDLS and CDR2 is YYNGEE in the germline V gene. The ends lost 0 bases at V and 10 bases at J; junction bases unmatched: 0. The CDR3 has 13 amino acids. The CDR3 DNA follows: TGTGCCAGCAGCGTAGGGACAGGGGGCGAGCAGTTCTTC. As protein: CASSVGTGGEQFF.

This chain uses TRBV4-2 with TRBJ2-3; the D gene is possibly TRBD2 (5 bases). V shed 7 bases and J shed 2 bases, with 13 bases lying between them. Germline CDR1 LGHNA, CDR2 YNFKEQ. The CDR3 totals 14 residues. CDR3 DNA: TGTGCCAGCACCCTAAGCGGAATCACAGATACGCAGTATTTT. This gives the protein CASTLSGITDTQYF.

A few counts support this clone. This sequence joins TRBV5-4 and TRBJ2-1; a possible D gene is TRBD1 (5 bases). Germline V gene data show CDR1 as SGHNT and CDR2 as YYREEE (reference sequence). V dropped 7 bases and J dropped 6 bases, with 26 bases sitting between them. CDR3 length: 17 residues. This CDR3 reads CASGTQGATTLFNEQFF. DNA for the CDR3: TGTGCCAGCGGCACGCAGGGCGCCACGACCCTTTTCAATGAGCAGTTCTTC.

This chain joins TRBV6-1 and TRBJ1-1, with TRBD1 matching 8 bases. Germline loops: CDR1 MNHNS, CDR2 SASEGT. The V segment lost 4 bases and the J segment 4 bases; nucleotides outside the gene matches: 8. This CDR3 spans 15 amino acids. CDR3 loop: CASSGYQGAGTEAFF. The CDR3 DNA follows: TGTGCCAGCAGTGGATACCAGGGGGCTGGCACTGAAGCTTTCTTT.

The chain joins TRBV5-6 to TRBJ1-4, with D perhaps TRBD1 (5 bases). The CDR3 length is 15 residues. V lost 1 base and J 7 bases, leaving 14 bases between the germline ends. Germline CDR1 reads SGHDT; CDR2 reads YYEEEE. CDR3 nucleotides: TGTGCCAGCAGCTTGACGAGGGACGGGGGTGAAAAACTGTTTTTT. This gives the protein CASSLTRDGGEKLFF.

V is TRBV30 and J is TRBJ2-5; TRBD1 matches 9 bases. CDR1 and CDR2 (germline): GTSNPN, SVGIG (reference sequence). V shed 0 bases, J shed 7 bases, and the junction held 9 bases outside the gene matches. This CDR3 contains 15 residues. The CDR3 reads CAWSVGGTGIGTQYF. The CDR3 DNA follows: TGTGCCTGGAGTGTTGGTGGGACAGGGATAGGGACCCAGTACTTC.

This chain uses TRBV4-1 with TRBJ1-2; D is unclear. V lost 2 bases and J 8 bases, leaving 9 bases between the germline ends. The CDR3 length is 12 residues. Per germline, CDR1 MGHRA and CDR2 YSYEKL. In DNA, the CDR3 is TGCGCCAGCAGCCAATCAGGTCAAGGCTACACCTTC. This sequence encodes CASSQSGQGYTF.

In DNA form, the CDR3 reads TGCAGCGCCAAGGTCCTAGCGGGGACCAATGAGCAGTTCTTC. Its protein is CSAKVLAGTNEQFF. The gene calls are TRBV29-1 and TRBJ2-1; TRBD2 agrees at 9 bases. With V trimmed by 7 bases and J by 6 bases, 10 bases remained unmatched. The germline CDR1 and CDR2 sequences are SQVTM and ANQGSEA. The CDR3 is 14 residues long.

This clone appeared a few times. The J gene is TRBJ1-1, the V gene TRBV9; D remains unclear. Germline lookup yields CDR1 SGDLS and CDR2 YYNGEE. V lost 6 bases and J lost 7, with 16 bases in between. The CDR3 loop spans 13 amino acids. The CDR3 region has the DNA TGTGCCAGCACCCCGGGTTCGTCTGGTGAAGCTTTCTTT. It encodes CASTPGSSGEAFF.

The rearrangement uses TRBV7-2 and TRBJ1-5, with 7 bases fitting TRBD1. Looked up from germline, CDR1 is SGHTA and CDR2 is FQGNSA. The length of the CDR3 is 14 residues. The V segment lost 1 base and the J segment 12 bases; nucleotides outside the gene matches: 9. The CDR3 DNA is TGTGCCAGCAGCTTAGAGAGAGGTACAGGGGTCCAGCATTTT. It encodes CASSLERGTGVQHF.

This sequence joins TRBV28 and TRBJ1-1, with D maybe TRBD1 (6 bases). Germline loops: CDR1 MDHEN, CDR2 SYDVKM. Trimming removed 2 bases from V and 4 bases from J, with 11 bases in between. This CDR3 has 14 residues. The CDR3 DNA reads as TGTGCCAGCAGTTTAGCAGGGGCGACCACTGAAGCTTTCTTT. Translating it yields CASSLAGATTEAFF.

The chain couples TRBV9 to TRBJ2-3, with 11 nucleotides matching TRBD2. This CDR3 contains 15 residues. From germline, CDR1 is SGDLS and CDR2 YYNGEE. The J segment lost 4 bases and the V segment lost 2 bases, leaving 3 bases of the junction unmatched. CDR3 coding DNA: TGTGCCAGCAGCGTCCTAGCGGGGGGCGCAGATACGCAGTATTTT. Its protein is CASSVLAGGADTQYF. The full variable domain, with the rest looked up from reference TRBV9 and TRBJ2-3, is DSGVTQTPKHLITATGQRVTLRCSPRSGDLSVYWYQQSLDQGLQFLIQYYNGEERAKGNILERFSAQQFPDLHSELNLSSLELGDSALYFCASSVLAGGADTQYFGPGTRLTVL.

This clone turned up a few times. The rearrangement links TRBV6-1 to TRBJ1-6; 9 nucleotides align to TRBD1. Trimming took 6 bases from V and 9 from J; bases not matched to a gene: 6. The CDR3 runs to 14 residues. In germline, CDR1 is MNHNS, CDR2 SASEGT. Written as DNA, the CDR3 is TGTGCCAGCAGAAGGACAGGGGACTCTTCACCCCTCCACTTT. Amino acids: CASRRTGDSSPLHF.

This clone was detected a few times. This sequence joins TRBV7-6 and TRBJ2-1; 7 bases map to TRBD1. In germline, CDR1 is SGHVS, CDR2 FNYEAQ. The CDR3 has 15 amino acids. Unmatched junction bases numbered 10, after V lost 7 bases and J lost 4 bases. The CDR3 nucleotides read TGTGCCAGCAACGTACCGGGACAGCCTTACAATGAGCAGTTCTTC. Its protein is CASNVPGQPYNEQFF.

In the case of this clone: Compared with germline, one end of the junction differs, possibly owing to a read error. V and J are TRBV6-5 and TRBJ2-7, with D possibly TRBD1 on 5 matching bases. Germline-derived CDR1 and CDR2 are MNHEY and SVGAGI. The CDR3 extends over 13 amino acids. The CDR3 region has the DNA TGTGCCAGCAGTTACTCGAGTCGGTCATCCAGGGACTTC. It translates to CASSYSSRSSRDF.

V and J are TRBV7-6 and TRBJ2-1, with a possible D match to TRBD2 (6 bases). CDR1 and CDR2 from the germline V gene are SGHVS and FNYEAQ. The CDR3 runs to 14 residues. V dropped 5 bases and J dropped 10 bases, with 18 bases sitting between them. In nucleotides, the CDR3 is TGTGCCAGCAGCCCAATTCTCGCTAGCGAAGAGCAGTTCTTC. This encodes CASSPILASEEQFF.

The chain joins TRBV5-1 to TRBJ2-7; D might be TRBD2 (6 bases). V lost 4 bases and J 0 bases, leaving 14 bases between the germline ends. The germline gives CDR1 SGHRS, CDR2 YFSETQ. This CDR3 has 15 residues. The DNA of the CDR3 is TGCGCCAGCAGCCGGACTGCCGGGAGCTCCTACGAGCAGTACTTC. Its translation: CASSRTAGSSYEQYF.